These 7 T cell receptor beta chains originate from one sample sequenced in a study of T cell responses to AZD1222 COVID-19 vaccine. Some clones are missing from TCRdb's copy, which holds only in-frame ones; the method was immunoSEQ multiplex PCR. The data contain tens of thousands of clones, roughly 88% of them singletons. Sequenced material: peripheral blood, taken 28 days after the second AZD1222 dose. All receptors derive from an adult who received the AZD1222 COVID-19 vaccine.

The CDR3 loop reads CASSSGTSGETQYF. DNA for the CDR3: TGTGCCAGCAGTTCCGGGACCAGCGGGGAGACCCAGTACTTC. The chain has TRBV6-6 and TRBJ2-5; D might be TRBD2 (6 bases). The CDR3 is 14 residues long. Per germline, CDR1 MNHNY and CDR2 SVGAGI (reference sequence). V lost 4 bases and J 5 bases, leaving 14 bases between the germline ends.

The chain couples TRBV15 to TRBJ1-2, with 7 positions matching TRBD1. This CDR3 is 14 amino acids long. Germline V gene data show CDR1 as LNHNV and CDR2 as YYDKDF (reference sequence). V lost 5 bases and J lost 4; bases outside the gene matches: 7. The chain's CDR3 is CATSPRDRAYGYTF. The CDR3 DNA is TGTGCCACCAGCCCGCGTGACAGGGCCTATGGCTACACCTTC.

This rearrangement joins TRBV4-3 to TRBJ1-2, with D tentatively TRBD1 (5 bases). Germline assignment: CDR1 LGHNA and CDR2 YSLEER. V lost 3 bases, J lost 2 bases, and 19 bases lay in between. This CDR3 has 17 residues. In DNA form, the CDR3 reads TGCGCCAGCAGCCACGCAACTTCCAGGGCCAGGAACTATGGCTACACCTTC. This translates into CASSHATSRARNYGYTF.

This rearrangement joins TRBV7-3 to TRBJ1-1, with D unclear. The V end was cut by 0 bases, the J end by 7 bases, with 6 bases between. The CDR3 loop spans 12 amino acids. Germline V lookup: CDR1 SGHTA, CDR2 FQGTGA. The CDR3 DNA reads as TGTGCCAGCAGCTTAACAGGAGGTGAAGCTTTCTTT. The encoded protein is CASSLTGGEAFF. The full variable domain, rest sourced from reference TRBV7-3 and TRBJ1-1, is GAGVSQTPSNKVTEKGKYVELRCDPISGHTALYWYRQSLGQGPEFLIYFQGTGAADDSGLPNDRFFAVRPEGSVSTLKIQRTERGDSAVYLCASSLTGGEAFFGQGTRLTVV.

The chain recombines TRBV23-1 with TRBJ1-5; perhaps TRBD1 as D (5 bases). TRBV23-1 carries the ORF label, with uncertain function. CDR3 length: 19 amino acids. Trimming cost V 3 bases and J 0 bases, with 21 bases left between them. As DNA, the CDR3 is TGCGCCAGCAGTCAGAGTGACAGATCTTTTCATTATAGCAATCAGCCCCAGCATTTT. It encodes CASSQSDRSFHYSNQPQHF.

The rearrangement joins TRBV19 to TRBJ1-1; 10 bases fit TRBD1. CDR3 length: 14 amino acids. Germline V gene data show CDR1 as LNHDA and CDR2 as SQIVND (reference sequence). With V trimmed by 5 bases and J by 4 bases, 4 bases remained unmatched. The CDR3 is CASSARDRGTEAFF. The CDR3 coding sequence is TGTGCCAGTAGTGCCCGGGACAGGGGCACTGAAGCTTTCTTT.

CDR3 bases: TGTGCCAGTAGTATACGAAGTCCCGGAACCGAGGCTTTCTTT. Residues: CASSIRSPGTEAFF. The rearrangement joins TRBV19 to TRBJ1-1; D unresolved. Between the trimmed V and J ends, which lost 2 bases and 11 bases, there was a span of 18 bases. This CDR3 contains 14 residues. From germline, CDR1 is LNHDA and CDR2 SQIVND (reference sequence).